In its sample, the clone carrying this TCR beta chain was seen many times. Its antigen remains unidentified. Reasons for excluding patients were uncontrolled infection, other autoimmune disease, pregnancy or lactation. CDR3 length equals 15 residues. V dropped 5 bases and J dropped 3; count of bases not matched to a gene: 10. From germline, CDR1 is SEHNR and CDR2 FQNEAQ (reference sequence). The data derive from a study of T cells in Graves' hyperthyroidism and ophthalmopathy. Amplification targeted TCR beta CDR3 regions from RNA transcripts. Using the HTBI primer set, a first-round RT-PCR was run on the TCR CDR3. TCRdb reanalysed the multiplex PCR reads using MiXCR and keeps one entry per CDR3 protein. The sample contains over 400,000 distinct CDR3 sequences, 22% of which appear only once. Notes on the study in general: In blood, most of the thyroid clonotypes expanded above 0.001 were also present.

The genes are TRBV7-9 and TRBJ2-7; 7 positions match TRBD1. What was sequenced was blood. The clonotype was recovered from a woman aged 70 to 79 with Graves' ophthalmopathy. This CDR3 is CASSRPGTAIYEQYF. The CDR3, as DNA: TGTGCCAGCAGCCGTCCCGGGACAGCCATCTACGAGCAGTACTTC.